The clone carrying this T cell receptor (beta chain) was found once. Its antigen is unidentified. Germline assignment: CDR1 SGHTA and CDR2 FQGNSA. Between the trimmed V and J ends, which lost 11 bases and 8 bases, there was a span of 17 bases. This CDR3 contains 12 residues. As TCR cDNA was made by 5'RACE template switching, a universal primer site and UMIs were added. Each CDR3 protein gets one entry after TCRdb re-called the 5' RACE reads with MiXCR. This sample has approximately 300,000 distinct CDR3 sequences, with roughly a tenth found just once. This sample was included in a study of T cells after yellow fever vaccination. Overall study results and limits: Researchers cautioned that FACS-sorted repertoires could harbor abundant clonotypes contaminating from the bulk population. Weaker, the secondary response peaked sooner, at day 5 versus 15.

The sequence came from a man younger than 35 who received the YFV17D yellow fever vaccine. The sample was CD4+ T cells sorted from PBMCs, taken 45 days after the yellow fever booster vaccination. The V gene is TRBV7-2, the J gene TRBJ2-3; D might be TRBD1 (5 bases). DNA for the CDR3: TGTGCCGGCGCCCAGGGCGCAGGTACGCAGTATTTT. Its protein is CAGAQGAGTQYF.